The 7 T cell receptor beta chains given below trace back to one sample, sequenced in a study of T-cell memory formation after mild COVID-19. TCRdb processed the 5' RACE reads anew with MiXCR; each CDR3 protein has one entry. Of approximately 52,000 distinct CDR3 sequences listed, approximately 9% are singletons. What was sequenced was PBMCs or a T cell subset sorted from them (not recorded which). These TCRs come from an adult woman who had mild COVID-19 (a few samples of this study predate the infection). Cell type and time point are not known.

The V gene is TRBV20-1, the J gene TRBJ2-7; 9 bases map to TRBD2. This CDR3 is built from 14 residues. Germline V gene data show CDR1 as DFQATT and CDR2 as SNEGSKA (reference sequence). The trim removed 5 bases at V and 3 bases at J, leaving 8 bases unmatched. CDR3 DNA sequence: TGCAGTGCTCCTCCCTCAGCGGGAGGCTACGAGCAGTACTTC. Its protein product is CSAPPSAGGYEQYF.

Many counts were recorded for this clonotype. The J gene is TRBJ2-5, the V gene TRBV18, with D unclear. The V end lost 2 bases, the J end lost 4 bases, and 2 bases lay between the germline ends. In germline, CDR1 is KGHSH, CDR2 LQKENI. The length of the CDR3 is 11 residues. This CDR3 is CASSPGETQYF. CDR3 bases: TGTGCCAGCTCACCAGGAGAGACCCAGTACTTC.

This clonotype was seen more than once but under ten times. The gene calls are TRBV7-3 and TRBJ1-2; maybe TRBD1 (6 bases). The CDR3 totals 14 residues. From germline, CDR1 is SGHTA and CDR2 FQGTGA. The V end was cut by 5 bases, the J end by 3 bases, with 13 bases between. DNA for the CDR3: TGTGCCAGCAGCCTACAGGGAACCGACTATGGCTACACCTTC. It specifies CASSLQGTDYGYTF.

This clonotype was seen a handful of times. The chain links TRBV3-1 to TRBJ2-1; 8 bases are shared with TRBD2. This CDR3 is 16 amino acids long. V lost 1 base, J lost 6 bases, and 8 bases stayed unmatched. The germline V gene has CDR1 LGHDT and CDR2 YNNKEL (reference sequence). The CDR3, as DNA: TGTGCCAGCAGCCAAGCTGGACGGGGGGGCCTCAATGAGCAGTTCTTC. Translated, it gives CASSQAGRGGLNEQFF.

The sample holds many counts of this clonotype. CDR3 nucleotide sequence: TGTGCCAGCTCAATTTCACCCCTCCACTTT. Protein: CASSISPLHF. The chain couples TRBV12-3 or TRBV12-4 to TRBJ1-6; D remains unclear. This CDR3 comprises 10 residues. Trimming took 8 bases from V and 9 from J, leaving 5 bases between them.

The CDR3 sequence is CASSLKGRLNYGYTF. CDR3 nucleotide sequence: TGTGCCAGCAGTTTAAAGGGACGGCTTAACTATGGCTACACCTTC. This rearrangement joins TRBV12-3 or TRBV12-4 to TRBJ1-2; the D gene is possibly TRBD1 (5 bases). V lost 2 bases, J lost 1 base, and 11 bases lay in between. The CDR3 length is 15 residues.

This clonotype was recorded many times. The CDR3, as DNA: TGTGCCAGCAGCTTATCCTTACCAGATACGCAGTATTTT. Translating it yields CASSLSLPDTQYF. The rearrangement joins TRBV7-2 to TRBJ2-3; D is ambiguous. Trimming took 2 bases from V and 4 from J, leaving 7 bases between them. The germline V gene has CDR1 SGHTA and CDR2 FQGNSA. CDR3 size: 13 residues.